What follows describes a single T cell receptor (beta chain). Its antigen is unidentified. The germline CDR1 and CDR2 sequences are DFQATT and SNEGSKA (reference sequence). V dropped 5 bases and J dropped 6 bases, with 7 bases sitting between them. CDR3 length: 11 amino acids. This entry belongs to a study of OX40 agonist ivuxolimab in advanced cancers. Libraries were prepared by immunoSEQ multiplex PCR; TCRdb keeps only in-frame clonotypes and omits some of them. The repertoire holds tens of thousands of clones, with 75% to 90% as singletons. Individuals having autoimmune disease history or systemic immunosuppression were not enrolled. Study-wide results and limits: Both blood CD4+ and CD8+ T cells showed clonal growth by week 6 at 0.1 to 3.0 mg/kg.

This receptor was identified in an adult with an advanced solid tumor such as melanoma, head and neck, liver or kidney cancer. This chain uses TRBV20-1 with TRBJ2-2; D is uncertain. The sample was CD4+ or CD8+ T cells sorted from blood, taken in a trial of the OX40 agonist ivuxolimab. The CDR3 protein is CSAPEAGELFF. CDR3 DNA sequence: TGCAGTGCTCCAGAGGCCGGGGAGCTGTTTTTT.